This TCR beta chain was observed in a study of blood T cells in healthy people across ages. The sample providers were healthy Caucasian people from Russia, aged about 6 to 95. In this sample, this clonotype turned up many times. The second PCR ran roughly 6 to 11 cycles with a sample-barcoded 5' primer and J-beta primers. One entry per CDR3 protein, called by TCRdb with MiXCR from the 5' RACE reads. Among 1.5 million to 2 million distinct CDR3 sequences listed, about 28% were seen once. The sample was blood. The TCR originated in a woman aged 25 to 39 in good health.

In nucleotides, the CDR3 is TGTGCCAGCAGCGGTGCGGGACCGGGAAACATTCAGTACTTC. Protein sequence: CASSGAGPGNIQYF. The chain couples TRBV7-2 to TRBJ2-4; perhaps TRBD2 as D (6 bases). The V gene lost 5 bases and the J gene lost 6 bases, with 14 bases spanning the gap. This CDR3 region has 14 residues. Per germline, CDR1 SGHTA and CDR2 FQGNSA.